One T cell receptor beta chain is described in this entry. Per the study methods: Researchers report that nucleated cell counts were estimated from reference gene primer amplification. Some clones are missing from TCRdb's copy, which holds only in-frame ones; the method was immunoSEQ multiplex PCR. V and J calls and clone size are those listed in that table; D and trimming were worked out from the DNA. The sample shows 60,000 or so clones, more than 80% of them seen only once. These data come from a study of blood T cell repertoires in COVID-19. The wider study: In each case, the material was cDNA or gDNA derived from T cells, B-cell-depleted T cells, or PBMCs.

CDR1 and CDR2 from the germline V gene are SGHNT and YYREEE (reference sequence). The length of the CDR3 is 14 residues. V gave up 0 bases and J gave up 6 bases, with 9 bases separating them. This TCR was sampled from a human donor with active COVID-19. The donor label of this sample is uncertain. The chain joins TRBV5-4 to TRBJ1-4; D gene uncertain. Source material: peripheral blood. Written as DNA, the CDR3 is TGTGCCAGCAGCTTGGGGCAGAGGGATGAAAAACTGTTTTTT. Translated, it gives CASSLGQRDEKLFF.